This is a list of T cell receptor beta chains from one sample in a study of control samples from healthy donors and cancer patients. The table came from immunoSEQ multiplex PCR; TCRdb's copy has only in-frame clones and leaves some out. Here the sample spans around 130,000 clones, 70% to 90% being singletons. Sample: blood. The receptors shown here come from a man aged 50-60 years in good health. Both conserved end residues are part of each CDR3. The order of the fields is clone size, D gene, J gene, V gene, CDR3 DNA, CDR3 protein. A D gene is named only where the DNA matches it firmly. The size of a clone is reported for some rows only, either as once, few or many, or as a class for expanded clones.

size: -; D: -; J: TRBJ1-4; V: TRBV28; DNA: TGTGCCAGCAGCAAACCGGAGGGGGGGGAAAAACTGTTTTTT; CDR3: CASSKPEGGEKLFF
size: once; D: TRBD1; J: TRBJ2-3; V: TRBV20-1; DNA: TGCAGTGCTAGTCCCCCGGGACAGGGGAACCCAGATACGCAGTATTTT; CDR3: CSASPPGQGNPDTQYF
size: -; D: TRBD1; J: TRBJ2-5; V: TRBV5-1; DNA: TGCGCCAGCAGCTTGGAAGGGACAGGGGTGAAGACCCAGTACTTC; CDR3: CASSLEGTGVKTQYF
size: few; D: -; J: TRBJ1-1; V: TRBV7-3; DNA: TGTGCCAGCAGCGCCCAGGTTGGCACTGAAGCTTTCTTT; CDR3: CASSAQVGTEAFF
size: once; D: -; J: TRBJ1-6; V: TRBV9; DNA: TGTGCCAGCAGCGTAAAGGGGAATAATTCACCCCTCCACTTT; CDR3: CASSVKGNNSPLHF
size: -; D: -; J: TRBJ1-1; V: TRBV6-5; DNA: TGTGCCAGCAGAAGTCCGGACTGGTCCACTGAAGCTTTCTTT; CDR3: CASRSPDWSTEAFF
size: -; D: TRBD1; J: TRBJ2-7; V: TRBV4-1; DNA: TGCGCCAGCAGCCGACAGGGAGACTCCTACGAGCAGTACTTC; CDR3: CASSRQGDSYEQYF
size: -; D: -; J: TRBJ2-1; V: TRBV19; DNA: TGTGCCAGTAGTATGAGCAGGGCCGCCGATGAGCAGTTCTTC; CDR3: CASSMSRAADEQFF
size: -; D: TRBD1; J: TRBJ1-5; V: TRBV2; DNA: TGTGCCAGCAGTGTTCGGACAGGGGTACAGCCCCAGCATTTT; CDR3: CASSVRTGVQPQHF
size: -; D: -; J: TRBJ2-7; V: TRBV5-4; DNA: TGTGCCAGCTCTCCCGGGACAACATCCTACGAGCAGTACTTC; CDR3: CASSPGTTSYEQYF
size: once; D: TRBD1; J: TRBJ2-1; V: TRBV9; DNA: TGTGCCAGCAGCGTCCGGGGGACAGGGGGAAATGAGCAGTTCTTC; CDR3: CASSVRGTGGNEQFF
size: -; D: TRBD2; J: TRBJ2-7; V: TRBV7-9; DNA: TGTGCCAGCAGCCCGGGACTAGCGGTAACTAGGGAGCAGTACTTC; CDR3: CASSPGLAVTREQYF
size: few; D: -; J: TRBJ2-5; V: TRBV7-9; DNA: TGTGCCAGCAGCTTCAGACTTCAAGAGACCCAGTACTTC; CDR3: CASSFRLQETQYF
size: -; D: -; J: TRBJ2-7; V: TRBV9; DNA: TGTGCCAGCAGCGTAGCTGACGGACCCTACGAGCAGTACTTC; CDR3: CASSVADGPYEQYF
size: -; D: TRBD2; J: TRBJ2-1; V: TRBV27; DNA: TGTGCCAGCAGTGCGGGACTAGCGGGGGGGTTGCTTAACAATGAGCAGTTCTTC; CDR3: CASSAGLAGGLLNNEQFF
size: -; D: TRBD1; J: TRBJ1-1; V: TRBV9; DNA: TGTGCCAGCAGCGTAGACGGGACAGGGGTCACTGAAGCTTTCTTT; CDR3: CASSVDGTGVTEAFF
size: few; D: -; J: TRBJ1-6; V: TRBV1; DNA: TGCACCAGCAGCTATTCCGATACGGGTCCACTAAAATTGAGCTCCTATAATTCACCCCTCCACTTT; CDR3: CTSSYSDTGPLKLSSYNSPLHF
size: once; D: TRBD2; J: TRBJ2-7; V: TRBV29-1; DNA: TGCAGCGTCAATAGCGGGGGCGGGAATTACGAGCAGTACTTC; CDR3: CSVNSGGGNYEQYF
size: once; D: TRBD1; J: TRBJ2-5; V: TRBV12-5; DNA: TGTGCTAGTGGTCCCGGGACAGGGGAGACCCAGTACTTC; CDR3: CASGPGTGETQYF
size: -; D: -; J: TRBJ2-7; V: TRBV15; DNA: TGTGCCACCAGCAGAGATCGGGACGGGGGCTACGAGCAGTACTTC; CDR3: CATSRDRDGGYEQYF
size: -; D: -; J: TRBJ2-7; V: TRBV28; DNA: TGTGCCAGCAGTTCCCCCGGTGAGACCTCCTACGAGCAGTACTTC; CDR3: CASSSPGETSYEQYF
size: -; D: TRBD1; J: TRBJ2-7; V: TRBV28; DNA: TGTGCCAGCTTTGGCAGGGGGCGTTACGAGCAGTACTTC; CDR3: CASFGRGRYEQYF
size: -; D: -; J: TRBJ2-3; V: TRBV3-1/TRBV3-2; DNA: TGTGCCACCCAAAGGGGGGGAGGCACAGATACGCAGTATTTT; CDR3: CATQRGGGTDTQYF
size: -; D: -; J: TRBJ2-5; V: TRBV2; DNA: TGTGCCAGCAGTACGAGCGAGACCCAGTACTTC; CDR3: CASSTSETQYF
size: -; D: -; J: TRBJ1-4; V: TRBV7-6; DNA: TGTGCCAGCAGCTTAGGGGCACCAGAGAATGAAAAACTGTTTTTT; CDR3: CASSLGAPENEKLFF